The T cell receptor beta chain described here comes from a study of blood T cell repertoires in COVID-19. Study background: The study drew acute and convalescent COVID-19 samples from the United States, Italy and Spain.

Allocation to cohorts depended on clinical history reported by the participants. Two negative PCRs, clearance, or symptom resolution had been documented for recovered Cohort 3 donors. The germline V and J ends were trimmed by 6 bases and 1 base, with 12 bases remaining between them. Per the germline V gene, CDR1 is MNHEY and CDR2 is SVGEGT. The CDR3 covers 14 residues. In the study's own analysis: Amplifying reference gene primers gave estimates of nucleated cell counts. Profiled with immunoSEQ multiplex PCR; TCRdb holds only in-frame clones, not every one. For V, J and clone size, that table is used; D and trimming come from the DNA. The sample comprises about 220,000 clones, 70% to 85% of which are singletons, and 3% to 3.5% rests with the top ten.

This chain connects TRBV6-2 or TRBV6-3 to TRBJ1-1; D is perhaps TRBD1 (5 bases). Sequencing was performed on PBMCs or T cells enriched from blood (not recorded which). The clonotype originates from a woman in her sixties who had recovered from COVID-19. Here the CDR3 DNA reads TGTGCCAGCAGCTCTGGACACTGGAACACTGAAGCTTTCTTT. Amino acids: CASSSGHWNTEAFF.